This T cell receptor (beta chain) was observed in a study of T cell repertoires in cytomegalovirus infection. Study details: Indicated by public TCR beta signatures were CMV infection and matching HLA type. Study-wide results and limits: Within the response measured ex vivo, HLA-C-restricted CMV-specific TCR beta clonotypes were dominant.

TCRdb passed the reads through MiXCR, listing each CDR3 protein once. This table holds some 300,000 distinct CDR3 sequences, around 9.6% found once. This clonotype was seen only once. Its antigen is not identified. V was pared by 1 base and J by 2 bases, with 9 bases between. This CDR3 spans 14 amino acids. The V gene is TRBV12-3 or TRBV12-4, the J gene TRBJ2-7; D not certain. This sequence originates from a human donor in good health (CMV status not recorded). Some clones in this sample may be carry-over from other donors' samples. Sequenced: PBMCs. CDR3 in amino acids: CASSLGPGTYEQYF. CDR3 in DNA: TGTGCCAGCAGTTTAGGACCAGGAACCTACGAGCAGTACTTC.